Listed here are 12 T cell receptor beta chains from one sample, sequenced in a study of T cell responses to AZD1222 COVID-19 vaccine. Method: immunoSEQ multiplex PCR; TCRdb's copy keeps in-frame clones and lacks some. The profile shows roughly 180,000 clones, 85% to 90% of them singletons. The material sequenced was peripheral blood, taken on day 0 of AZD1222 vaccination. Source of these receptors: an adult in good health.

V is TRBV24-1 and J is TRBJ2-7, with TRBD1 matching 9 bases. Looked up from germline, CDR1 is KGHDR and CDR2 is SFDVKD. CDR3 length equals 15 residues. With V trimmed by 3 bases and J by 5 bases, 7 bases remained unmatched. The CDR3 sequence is CATSDPRQGVHEQYF. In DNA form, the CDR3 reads TGTGCCACCAGTGATCCCAGACAGGGGGTCCACGAGCAGTACTTC.

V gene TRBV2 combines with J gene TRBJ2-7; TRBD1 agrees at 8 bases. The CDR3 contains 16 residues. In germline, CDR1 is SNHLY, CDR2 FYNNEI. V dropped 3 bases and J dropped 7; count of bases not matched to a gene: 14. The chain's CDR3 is CASSDGQGVRFGEQYV. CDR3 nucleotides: TGTGCCAGCAGTGATGGACAGGGAGTGAGGTTCGGTGAGCAGTACGTC.

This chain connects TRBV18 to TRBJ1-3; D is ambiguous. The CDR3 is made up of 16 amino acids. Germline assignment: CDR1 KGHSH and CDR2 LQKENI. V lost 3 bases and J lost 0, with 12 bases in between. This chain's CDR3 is CASSPSQLSSGNTIYF. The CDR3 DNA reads TGTGCCAGCTCACCCAGCCAGTTGAGCTCTGGAAACACCATATATTTT.

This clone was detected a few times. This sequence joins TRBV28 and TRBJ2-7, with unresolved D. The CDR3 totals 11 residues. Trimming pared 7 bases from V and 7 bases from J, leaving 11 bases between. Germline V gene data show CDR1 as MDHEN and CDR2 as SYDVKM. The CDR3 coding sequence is TGTGCCAGCACTTCAGTCGGGGAGCAGTACTTC. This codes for CASTSVGEQYF. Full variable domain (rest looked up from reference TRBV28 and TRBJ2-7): DVKVTQSSRYLVKRTGEKVFLECVQDMDHENMFWYRQDPGLGLRLIYFSYDVKMKEKGDIPEGYSVSREKKERFSLILESASTNQTSMYLCASTSVGEQYFGPGTRLTVT.

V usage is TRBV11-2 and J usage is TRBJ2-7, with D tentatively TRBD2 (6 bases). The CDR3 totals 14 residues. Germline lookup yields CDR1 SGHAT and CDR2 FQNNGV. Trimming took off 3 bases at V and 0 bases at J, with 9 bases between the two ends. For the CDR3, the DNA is TGTGCCAGCAGCTTCGGGGGTCGCTCCTACGAGCAGTACGTC. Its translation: CASSFGGRSYEQYV.

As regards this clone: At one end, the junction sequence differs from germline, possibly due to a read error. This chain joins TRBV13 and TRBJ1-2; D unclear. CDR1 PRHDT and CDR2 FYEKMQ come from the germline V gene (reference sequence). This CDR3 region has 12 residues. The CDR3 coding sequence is TGTGCCAGCAGCTTAGGTGTCTCCGAATTATACTTC. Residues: CASSLGVSELYF. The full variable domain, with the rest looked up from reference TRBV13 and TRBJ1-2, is AAGVIQSPRHLIKEKRETATLKCYPIPRHDTVYWYQQGPGQDPQFLISFYEKMQSDKGSIPDRFSAQQFSDYHSELNMSSLELGDSALYFCASSLGVSELYFGSGTRLTVV.

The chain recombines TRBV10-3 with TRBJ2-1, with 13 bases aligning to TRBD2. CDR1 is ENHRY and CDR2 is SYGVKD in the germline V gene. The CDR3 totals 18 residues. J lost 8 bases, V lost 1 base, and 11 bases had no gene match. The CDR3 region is CAISEYNTGTSGAYEQFF. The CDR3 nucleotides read TGTGCCATCAGTGAGTACAATACCGGGACTAGCGGGGCTTATGAGCAGTTCTTC.

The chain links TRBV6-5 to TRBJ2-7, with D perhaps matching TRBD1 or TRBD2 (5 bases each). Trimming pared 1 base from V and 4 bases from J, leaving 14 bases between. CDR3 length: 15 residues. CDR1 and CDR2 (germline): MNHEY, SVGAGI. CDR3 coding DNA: TGTGCCAGCAGTTACTTAGGGGAGACCGTTTACGAGCAGTACGTC. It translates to CASSYLGETVYEQYV.

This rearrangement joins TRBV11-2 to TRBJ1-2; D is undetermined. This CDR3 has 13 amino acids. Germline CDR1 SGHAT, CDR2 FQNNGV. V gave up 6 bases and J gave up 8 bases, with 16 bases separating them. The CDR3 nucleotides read TGTGCCAGCAGGTACCTAGACGGACTGGGCTACACCTTC. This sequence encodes CASRYLDGLGYTF.

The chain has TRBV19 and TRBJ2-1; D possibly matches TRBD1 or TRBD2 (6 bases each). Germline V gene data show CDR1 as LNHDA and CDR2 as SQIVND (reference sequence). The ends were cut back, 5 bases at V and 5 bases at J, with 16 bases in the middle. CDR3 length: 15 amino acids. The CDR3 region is CASSPTEGGHNEQFF. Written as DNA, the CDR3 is TGTGCCAGTAGTCCAACAGAGGGGGGACACAATGAGCAGTTCTTC.

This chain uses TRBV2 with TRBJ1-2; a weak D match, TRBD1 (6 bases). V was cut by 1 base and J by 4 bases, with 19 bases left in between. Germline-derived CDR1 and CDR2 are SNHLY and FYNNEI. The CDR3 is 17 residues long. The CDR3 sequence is CASSEDEGVRSGYGYTF. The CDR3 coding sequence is TGTGCCAGCAGTGAAGATGAGGGGGTTAGGTCCGGCTATGGCTACACCTTC. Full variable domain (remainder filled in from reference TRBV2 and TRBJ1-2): EPEVTQTPSHQVTQMGQEVILRCVPISNHLYFYWYRQILGQKVEFLVSFYNNEISEKSEIFDDQFSVERPDGSNFTLKIRSTKLEDSAMYFCASSEDEGVRSGYGYTFGSGTRLTVV.

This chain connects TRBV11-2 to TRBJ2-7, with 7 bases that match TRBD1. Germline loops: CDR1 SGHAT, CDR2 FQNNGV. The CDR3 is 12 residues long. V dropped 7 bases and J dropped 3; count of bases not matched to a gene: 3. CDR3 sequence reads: CASKDRVYEQYV. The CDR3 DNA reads TGTGCCAGCAAAGACAGGGTCTACGAGCAGTACGTC.